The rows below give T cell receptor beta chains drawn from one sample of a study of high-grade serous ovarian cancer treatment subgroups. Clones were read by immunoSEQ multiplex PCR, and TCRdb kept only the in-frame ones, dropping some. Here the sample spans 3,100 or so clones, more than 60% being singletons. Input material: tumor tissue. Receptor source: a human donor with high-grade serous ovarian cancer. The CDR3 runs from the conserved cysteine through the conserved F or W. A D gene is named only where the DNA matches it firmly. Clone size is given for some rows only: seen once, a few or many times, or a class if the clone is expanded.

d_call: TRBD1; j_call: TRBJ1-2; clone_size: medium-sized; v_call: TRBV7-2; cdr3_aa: CASSFGQGIAGYTF; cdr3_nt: TGTGCCAGCAGCTTCGGACAGGGGATAGCTGGCTACACCTTC
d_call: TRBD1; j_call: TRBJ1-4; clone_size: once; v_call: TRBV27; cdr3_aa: CASSIPKQGATNEKLFF; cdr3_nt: TGTGCCAGCAGTATACCCAAACAGGGGGCGACTAATGAAAAACTGTTTTTT
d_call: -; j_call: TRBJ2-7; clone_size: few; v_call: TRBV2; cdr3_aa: CASRLSNPPYEQYF; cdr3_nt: TGTGCCAGCAGATTGTCCAATCCTCCCTACGAGCAGTACTTC
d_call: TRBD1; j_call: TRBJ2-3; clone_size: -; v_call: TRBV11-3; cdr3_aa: CASSPTGTGFRDTQYF; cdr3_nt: TGTGCCAGCAGCCCGACCGGGACAGGGTTTAGAGATACGCAGTATTTT
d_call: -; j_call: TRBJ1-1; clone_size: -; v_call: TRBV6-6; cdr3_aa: CASSRGLPNTEAFF; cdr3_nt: TGTGCCAGCAGTCGGGGACTGCCGAACACTGAAGCTTTCTTT
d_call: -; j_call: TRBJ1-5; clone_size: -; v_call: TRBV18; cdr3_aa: CASSPWAVDNGHF; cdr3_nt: TGTGCCAGCTCACCATGGGCGGTGGATAACGGGCATTTT
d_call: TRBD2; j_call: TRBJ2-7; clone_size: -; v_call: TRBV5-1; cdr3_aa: CASSRGEGTYEQYF; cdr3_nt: TGCGCCAGCAGCCGCGGGGAGGGTACCTACGAGCAGTACTTC
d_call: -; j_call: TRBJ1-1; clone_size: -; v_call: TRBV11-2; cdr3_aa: CASSFAGSNTEAFF; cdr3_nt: TGTGCCAGCAGCTTCGCGGGTTCGAACACTGAAGCTTTCTTT
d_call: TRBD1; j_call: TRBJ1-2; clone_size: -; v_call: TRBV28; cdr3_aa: CASSSRWDRSGYTF; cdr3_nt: TGTGCCAGCAGTTCCCGCTGGGACAGATCTGGCTACACCTTC
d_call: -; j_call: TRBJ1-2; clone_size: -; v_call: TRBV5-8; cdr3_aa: CASSLAGANYGYTF; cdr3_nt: TGTGCCAGCAGCTTGGCAGGGGCGAACTATGGCTACACCTTC
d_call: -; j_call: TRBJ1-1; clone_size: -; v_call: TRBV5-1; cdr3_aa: CASSRGAAAATEAFF; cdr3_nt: TGCGCCAGCAGCCGGGGGGCGGCCGCGGCCACTGAAGCTTTCTTT
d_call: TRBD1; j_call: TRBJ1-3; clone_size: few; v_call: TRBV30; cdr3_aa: CAWIHSTGITDTIYF; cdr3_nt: TGTGCCTGGATCCATTCGACAGGGATCACCGACACCATATATTTT
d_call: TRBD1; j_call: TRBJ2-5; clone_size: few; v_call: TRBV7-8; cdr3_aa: CASSDGTGGAETQYF; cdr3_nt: TGTGCCAGCAGCGACGGGACAGGGGGCGCGGAGACCCAGTACTTC
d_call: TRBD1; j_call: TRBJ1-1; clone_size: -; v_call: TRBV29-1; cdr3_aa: CSVAGGAVNTEAFF; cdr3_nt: TGCAGCGTTGCAGGGGGGGCCGTGAACACTGAAGCTTTCTTT
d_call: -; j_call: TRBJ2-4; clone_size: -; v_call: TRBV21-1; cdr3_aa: CASSNGILPPTNGKNIQYF; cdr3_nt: TGTGCCAGCAGCAATGGCATACTACCCCCTACCAATGGCAAAAACATTCAGTACTTC
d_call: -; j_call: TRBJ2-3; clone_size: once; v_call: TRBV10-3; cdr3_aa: CAIAGQTTDTQYF; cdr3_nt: TGTGCCATCGCCGGGCAAACTACAGATACGCAGTATTTT
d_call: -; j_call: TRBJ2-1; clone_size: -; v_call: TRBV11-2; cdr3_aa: CASSPTGPFGEQFF; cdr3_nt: TGTGCCAGCAGCCCGACGGGGCCTTTCGGTGAGCAGTTCTTC
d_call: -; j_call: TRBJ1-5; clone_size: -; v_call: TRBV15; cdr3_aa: CATSRDPPDGERAQHF; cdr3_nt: TGTGCCACCAGCAGAGATCCTCCGGACGGGGAGAGAGCCCAGCATTTT
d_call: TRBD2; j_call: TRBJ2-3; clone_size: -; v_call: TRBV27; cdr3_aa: CASSSPGTSGTATDTQYF; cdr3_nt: TGTGCCAGCAGTTCGCCGGGGACCAGCGGGACCGCCACAGATACGCAGTATTTT
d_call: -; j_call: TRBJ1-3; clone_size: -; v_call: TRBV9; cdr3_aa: CASSAGGISGNTIYF; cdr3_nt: TGTGCCAGCAGCGCCGGGGGAATCTCTGGAAACACCATATATTTT
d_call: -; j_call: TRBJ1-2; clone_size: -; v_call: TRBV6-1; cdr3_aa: CASTEGYGYTF; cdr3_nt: TGTGCCAGCACCGAAGGCTATGGCTACACCTTC
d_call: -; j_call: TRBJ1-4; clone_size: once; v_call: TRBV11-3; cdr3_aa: CASSSGGFPTNEKLFF; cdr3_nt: TGTGCCAGCAGCTCCGGGGGTTTTCCAACTAATGAAAAACTGTTTTTT
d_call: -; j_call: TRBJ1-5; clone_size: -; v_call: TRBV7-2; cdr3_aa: CASSWGAGQPQHF; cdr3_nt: TGTGCCAGCAGCTGGGGGGCCGGGCAGCCCCAGCATTTT
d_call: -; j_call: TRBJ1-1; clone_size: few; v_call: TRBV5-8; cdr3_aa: CASRDGLNTEAFF; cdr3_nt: TGTGCCAGCAGGGACGGCTTGAACACTGAAGCTTTCTTT
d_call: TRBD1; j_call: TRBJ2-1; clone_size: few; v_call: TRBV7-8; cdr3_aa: CASRAYHGTGSYNEQFF; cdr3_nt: TGTGCCAGCAGAGCTTACCATGGGACAGGGTCCTACAATGAGCAGTTCTTC
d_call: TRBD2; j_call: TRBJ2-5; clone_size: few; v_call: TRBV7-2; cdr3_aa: CASSLNPGLAGDPQYF; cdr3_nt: TGTGCCAGCAGCTTAAACCCAGGACTAGCGGGAGATCCCCAGTACTTC
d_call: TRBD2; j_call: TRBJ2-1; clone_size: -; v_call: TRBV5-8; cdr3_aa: CASSQSGLAGGSSYNEQFF; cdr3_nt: TGTGCCAGCAGCCAATCGGGACTAGCGGGGGGGAGCTCCTACAATGAGCAGTTCTTC
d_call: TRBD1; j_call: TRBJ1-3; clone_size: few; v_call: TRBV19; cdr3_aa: CASSTPQGPNGNTIYF; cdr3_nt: TGTGCCAGTAGTACACCACAGGGGCCGAATGGAAACACCATATATTTT
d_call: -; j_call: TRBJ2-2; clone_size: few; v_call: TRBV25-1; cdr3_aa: CASRRDTGELFF; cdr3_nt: TGTGCCTCCCGGAGGGACACCGGGGAGCTGTTTTTT
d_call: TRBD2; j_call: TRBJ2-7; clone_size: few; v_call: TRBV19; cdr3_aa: CASSLRRLAGLTYEQYF; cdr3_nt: TGTGCCAGTAGTCTTCGCCGACTAGCGGGGCTTACCTACGAGCAGTACTTC
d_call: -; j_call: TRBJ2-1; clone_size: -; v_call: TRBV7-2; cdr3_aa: CASSFVDRQFF; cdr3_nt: TGTGCCAGCAGCTTCGTTGATCGGCAGTTCTTC
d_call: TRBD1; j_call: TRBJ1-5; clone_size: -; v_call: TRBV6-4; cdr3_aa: CASSVGQGNQPQHF; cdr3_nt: TGTGCCAGCAGCGTCGGACAGGGGAATCAGCCCCAGCATTTT
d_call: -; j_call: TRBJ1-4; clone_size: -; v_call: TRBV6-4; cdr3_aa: CASIGGNEKLFF; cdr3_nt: TGTGCCAGCATCGGGGGGAATGAAAAACTGTTTTTT
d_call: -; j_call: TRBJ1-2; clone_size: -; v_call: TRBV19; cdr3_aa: CASSIAGRETYGYTF; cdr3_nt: TGTGCCAGTAGTATAGCAGGCAGGGAGACCTATGGCTACACCTTC
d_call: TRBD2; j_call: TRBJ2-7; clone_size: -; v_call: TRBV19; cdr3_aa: CASSSSSGGAYWEQYF; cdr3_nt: TGTGCCAGTAGTTCCTCTAGCGGGGGGGCCTATTGGGAGCAGTACTTC
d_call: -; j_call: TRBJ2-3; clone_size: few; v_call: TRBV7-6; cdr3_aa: CASSSSLRGTDTQYF; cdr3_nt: TGTGCCAGCAGCTCCTCCCTTAGGGGCACAGATACGCAGTATTTT
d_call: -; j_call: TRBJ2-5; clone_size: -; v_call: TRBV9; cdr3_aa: CASSVLGGEETQYF; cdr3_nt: TGTGCCAGCAGCGTCCTTGGCGGAGAAGAGACCCAGTACTTC
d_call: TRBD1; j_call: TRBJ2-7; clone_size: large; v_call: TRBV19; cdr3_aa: CASSVSGGFYEQYF; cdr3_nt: TGTGCCAGTAGTGTGTCAGGGGGCTTCTACGAGCAGTACTTC
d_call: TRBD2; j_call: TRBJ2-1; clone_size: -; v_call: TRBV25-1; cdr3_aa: CASGEGSYNEQFF; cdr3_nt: TGTGCCAGCGGGGAGGGGTCCTACAATGAGCAGTTCTTC
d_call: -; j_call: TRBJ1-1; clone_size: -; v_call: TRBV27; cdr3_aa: CASSLSGLVTEAFF; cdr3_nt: TGTGCCAGCAGTTTATCAGGGCTTGTCACTGAAGCTTTCTTT
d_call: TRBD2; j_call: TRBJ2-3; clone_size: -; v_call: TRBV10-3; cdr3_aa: CASSETASGMSTDTQYF; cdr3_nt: TGTGCCAGCAGTGAGACCGCTAGCGGGATGAGCACAGATACGCAGTATTTT
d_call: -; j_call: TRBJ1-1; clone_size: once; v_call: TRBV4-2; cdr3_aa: CASSPSGRTNTEAFF; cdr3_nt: TGTGCCAGCAGCCCGTCGGGACGGACGAACACTGAAGCTTTCTTT